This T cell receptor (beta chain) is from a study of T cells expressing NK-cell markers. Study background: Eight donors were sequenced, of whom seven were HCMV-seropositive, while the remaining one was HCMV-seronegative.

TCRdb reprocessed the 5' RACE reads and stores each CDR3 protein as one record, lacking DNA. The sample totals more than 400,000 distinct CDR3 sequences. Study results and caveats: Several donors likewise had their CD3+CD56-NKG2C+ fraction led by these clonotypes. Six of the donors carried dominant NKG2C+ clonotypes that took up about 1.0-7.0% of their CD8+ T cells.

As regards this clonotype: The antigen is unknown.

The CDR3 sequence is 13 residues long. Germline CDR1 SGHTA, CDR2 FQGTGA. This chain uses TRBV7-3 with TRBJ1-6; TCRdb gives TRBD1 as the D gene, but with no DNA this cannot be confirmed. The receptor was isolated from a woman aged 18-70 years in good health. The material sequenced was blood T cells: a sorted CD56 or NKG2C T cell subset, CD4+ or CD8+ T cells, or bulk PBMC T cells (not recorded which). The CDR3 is CASSDSGSSPLHF.